Listed below are T cell receptor beta chains from one sample, sequenced in a study of blood T cells in healthy people across ages. One entry per CDR3 protein, called by TCRdb with MiXCR from the 5' RACE reads. The sample holds 850,000 to 1,000,000 distinct CDR3 sequences, just over 50% seen once. The specimen sequenced was blood. The receptors derive from a woman aged 60 to 75 in good health. Each CDR3 is given with its conserved first and last residue. A D gene is named only where the DNA matches it firmly. For some rows the clone size is stated as once, few or many, or as a class when expanded; others skip it.

v_gene: TRBV7-2
abundance: many
j_gene: TRBJ1-5
d_gene: TRBD1
CDR3aa: CASSLGDRGPLSNQPQHF
CDR3nt: TGTGCCAGCAGCTTAGGGGACAGGGGCCCCCTTAGCAATCAGCCCCAGCATTTT

v_gene: TRBV6-2/TRBV6-3
abundance: NA
j_gene: TRBJ2-7
d_gene: NA
CDR3aa: CASSPLGERSYEQYF
CDR3nt: TGTGCCAGCAGTCCTCTGGGGGAGCGATCCTACGAGCAGTACTTC

v_gene: TRBV25-1
abundance: NA
j_gene: TRBJ2-4
d_gene: NA
CDR3aa: CASSAAGELAKNILYF
CDR3nt: TGTGCCAGCAGTGCGGCAGGGGAGTTGGCCAAAAACATTCTGTACTTC

v_gene: TRBV20-1
abundance: few
j_gene: TRBJ2-3
d_gene: NA
CDR3aa: CSGTSGWATDTQYF
CDR3nt: TGCAGTGGAACGTCAGGGTGGGCCACAGATACGCAGTATTTT

v_gene: TRBV6-2/TRBV6-3
abundance: few
j_gene: TRBJ2-5
d_gene: TRBD1
CDR3aa: CASRRRQGQYF
CDR3nt: TGTGCCAGCAGGCGGCGACAGGGACAGTACTTC

v_gene: TRBV27
abundance: NA
j_gene: TRBJ1-2
d_gene: NA
CDR3aa: CASSLSGVWSGYTF
CDR3nt: TGTGCCAGCAGTTTATCGGGGGTATGGTCGGGCTACACCTTC

v_gene: TRBV12-3/TRBV12-4
abundance: NA
j_gene: TRBJ2-5
d_gene: NA
CDR3aa: CASSPHQAPGRETQYF
CDR3nt: TGTGCCAGCAGTCCTCACCAGGCCCCGGGGAGAGAGACCCAGTACTTC

v_gene: TRBV2
abundance: NA
j_gene: TRBJ2-3
d_gene: TRBD2
CDR3aa: CARGLAADTQYF
CDR3nt: TGTGCCAGAGGACTAGCTGCAGATACGCAGTATTTT

v_gene: TRBV4-1
abundance: many
j_gene: TRBJ2-7
d_gene: TRBD2
CDR3aa: CASSQALAAEYEQYF
CDR3nt: TGCGCCAGCAGCCAAGCACTAGCGGCAGAATACGAGCAGTACTTC

v_gene: TRBV7-2
abundance: few
j_gene: TRBJ2-5
d_gene: TRBD2
CDR3aa: CASSHNSGKETQYF
CDR3nt: TGTGCCAGCAGTCATAATAGCGGGAAAGAGACCCAGTACTTC

v_gene: TRBV29-1
abundance: NA
j_gene: TRBJ1-1
d_gene: NA
CDR3aa: CSVSLSGVNTEAFF
CDR3nt: TGCAGCGTTTCTCTCTCGGGAGTAAACACTGAAGCTTTCTTT

v_gene: TRBV27
abundance: NA
j_gene: TRBJ1-6
d_gene: TRBD1
CDR3aa: CASSDRAIGSSYNSPLHF
CDR3nt: TGTGCCAGCAGTGACAGGGCAATAGGAAGCTCCTATAATTCACCCCTCCACTTT

v_gene: TRBV4-1
abundance: NA
j_gene: TRBJ1-2
d_gene: NA
CDR3aa: CASSPFGFNYGYTF
CDR3nt: TGCGCCAGCAGCCCGTTTGGATTTAACTATGGCTACACCTTC

v_gene: TRBV2
abundance: NA
j_gene: TRBJ2-3
d_gene: TRBD2
CDR3aa: CASSEARLAGGTDTQYF
CDR3nt: TGTGCCAGCAGTGAAGCGCGGCTAGCGGGAGGTACAGATACGCAGTATTTT

v_gene: TRBV27
abundance: NA
j_gene: TRBJ2-7
d_gene: NA
CDR3aa: CASSLTASSYNEQYF
CDR3nt: TGTGCCAGCAGTTTAACGGCGAGCTCCTACAATGAGCAGTACTTC

v_gene: TRBV6-2/TRBV6-3
abundance: NA
j_gene: TRBJ2-1
d_gene: TRBD2
CDR3aa: CASSLQTSGKREQFF
CDR3nt: TGTGCCAGCAGCCTCCAGACTAGCGGGAAACGGGAGCAGTTCTTC

v_gene: TRBV29-1
abundance: NA
j_gene: TRBJ2-7
d_gene: NA
CDR3aa: CSVTGTVTYEQYF
CDR3nt: TGCAGCGTGACGGGGACTGTTACCTACGAGCAGTACTTC

v_gene: TRBV7-9
abundance: NA
j_gene: TRBJ2-5
d_gene: NA
CDR3aa: CASSSKNRGTQYF
CDR3nt: TGTGCCAGCAGCTCAAAAAATAGGGGGACCCAGTACTTC